Following are 5 T cell receptor beta chains from one sample sequenced in a study of cytomegalovirus exposure and HLA in healthy donors. The primer mix had 60 Vbeta and 13 Jbeta primers. The data were produced by immunoSEQ multiplex PCR, yet TCRdb's version contains in-frame clones alone and is incomplete. The table shows more than 150,000 clones, with approximately 80% occurring only once. Sequencing was done on a sample of PBMCs. These receptors all come from a girl aged 10 to 17 in good health and CMV-seropositive.

This CDR3 is CASSFRATGELFF. CDR3 nucleotide sequence: TGTGCCAGCAGCTTCAGGGCGACCGGGGAGCTGTTTTTT. The chain is built from TRBV5-5 and TRBJ2-2, with D maybe TRBD1 (5 bases). The CDR3 totals 13 residues. V lost 2 bases and J lost 5, with 7 bases in between. Germline loops: CDR1 SGHKS, CDR2 YYEKEE (reference sequence).

This chain joins TRBV18 and TRBJ1-4, with D possibly TRBD1 on 6 matching bases. The CDR3 totals 14 residues. Germline loops: CDR1 KGHSH, CDR2 LQKENI. Trimming cost V 4 bases and J 5 bases, with 11 bases left between them. The CDR3 protein is CASSQDSSNEKLFF. The CDR3 DNA is TGTGCCAGCTCACAGGACAGTTCCAATGAAAAACTGTTTTTT.

With respect to this clone: This sample also contains other DNA sequences that code for the same CDR3. This chain connects TRBV27 to TRBJ2-2; 8 nucleotides line up with TRBD2. CDR3 length: 17 amino acids. Germline V CDR1 and CDR2: MNHEY, SMNVEV (reference sequence). J lost 3 bases, V lost 4 bases, and 10 bases had no gene match. CDR3 DNA: TGTGCCAGCAGTTACCTTCGGACTAGCCCGGACACCGGGGAGCTGTTTTTT. Translating it yields CASSYLRTSPDTGELFF.

The chain is built from TRBV4-3 and TRBJ2-3; D perhaps matches TRBD1 (6 bases). The length of the CDR3 is 15 residues. Germline lookup yields CDR1 LGHNA and CDR2 YSLEER. Trimming took off 8 bases at V and 0 bases at J, with 15 bases between the two ends. The chain's CDR3 is CASGAEGQSTDTQYF. The CDR3, as DNA: TGCGCCAGCGGAGCCGAGGGACAAAGCACAGATACGCAGTATTTT.

This clone has only one observation. The chain uses TRBV6-1 and TRBJ2-1, with D perhaps matching TRBD1 (5 bases). The CDR3 sequence is 14 residues long. Trimming removed 10 bases from V and 1 base from J, with 14 bases in between. Germline V gene sequence: CDR1 MNHNS, CDR2 SASEGT. The CDR3: CATLWTISYNEQFF. The CDR3 nucleotides read TGTGCCACCTTATGGACAATTTCCTACAATGAGCAGTTCTTC.